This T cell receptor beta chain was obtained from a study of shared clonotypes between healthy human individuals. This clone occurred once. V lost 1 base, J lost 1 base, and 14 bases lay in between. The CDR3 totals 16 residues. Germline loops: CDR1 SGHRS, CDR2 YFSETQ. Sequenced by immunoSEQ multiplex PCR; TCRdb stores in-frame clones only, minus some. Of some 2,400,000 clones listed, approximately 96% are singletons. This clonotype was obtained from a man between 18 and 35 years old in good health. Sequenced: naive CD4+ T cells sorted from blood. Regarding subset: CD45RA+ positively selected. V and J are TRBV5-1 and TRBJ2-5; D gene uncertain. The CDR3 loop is CASSLSRTLIQETQYF. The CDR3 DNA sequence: TGCGCCAGCAGCTTGTCTCGGACCTTAATCCAAGAGACCCAGTACTTC.